The present entry profiles one T cell receptor beta chain with its context. This clone has just one count. Its cognate antigen has yet to be identified. No base-level quality is on record; no much larger clone is a single base apart. This specimen belongs to a study of shared clonotypes between healthy human individuals (dated by TCRdb to 2018 to 2020). Study-wide context: A couple of women and a few men aged 18 to 49 years were included in the cohort. For each donor, three plates each were used for CD4 naive and CD4 memory, two plates were used for CD8 naive, and one plate was used for CD8 memory. To estimate repertoire size and how much clonotype sharing occurs between individuals, the study deeply sequenced the blood TCR repertoires of several healthy adults. To increase sequencing depth and limit assay-specific biases, TCR repertoire library preparation and sequencing were carried out by different laboratories using diverse techniques. Between about 0.94 and 8.9 billion PBMCs per donor were obtained by leukapheresis.

From its cysteine to its phenylalanine, the CDR3 spans 16 amino acids. Only the CDR3 DNA stays, 48 bases, in frame from base 1. The germline V end is reduced by 1 base and the J end by 7 bases; junction bases left unmatched: 7. CDR1 and CDR2 (SGHVS, FNYEAQ) derive from the germline V gene. CD8 naive samples were CD45RO-negative cells positively selected for CCR7, giving a CD45RA+CCR7+ population that excluded TemRA cells. The donors were healthy, HIV-negative adults who had no recently reported acute infections or vaccinations. Every donor was a Caucasian adult residing in Nashville, Tennessee, USA. Blood was obtained by leukapheresis, after which PBMCs were separated by Ficoll-Histopaque density gradient centrifugation and cryopreserved in liquid nitrogen vapor phase. Analytical flow cytometry was used to check the purity and quantity of each magnetically sorted T cell population. Genomic DNA was isolated from every sorted fraction and measured by UV absorbance on a Nanodrop 2000c.

Using the deep immunoSEQ assay, TCR CDR3 regions were amplified from genomic DNA by multiplex PCR. Extracted genomic DNA from each cell subset was distributed evenly across all wells of several immunoSEQ 96-well plates, and each plate was treated as a replicate. Each replicate PCR for sorted subsets received roughly 0.2 ug genomic DNA, equal to 28,000 or so T cell genomes. The purified libraries were quantified using a Qubit 3.0 fluorometer, sized with a Bioanalyzer 2100, and then quantified again using the KAPA Library Quantification kit. A separate single-read 150-cycle Illumina NextSeq 550 flow cell was used to sequence each immunoSEQ 96-well plate. The source study handled its data this way. Because only junctional sequences without quality scores were contained in the immunoSEQ output, filtering matching that applied to full-length reads could not be performed. Sequences were annotated with PyIR, a Python wrapper for IgBLAST v1.9, using IMGT germline references to assign V/J genes and CDR3. Any read was removed if the V/J assignment was weak (E-value above 1e-6), the CDR3 was missing, or the read contained stop codons, out-of-frame junctions, or ambiguous translated residues. V3J clonotypes were defined by identical inferred V gene, J gene, and CDR3 amino acid sequence. Percentage overlap between repertoires was calculated by dividing the number of shared unique clonotypes by the size of the smaller repertoire. RTK rarefaction, the Chao1 estimator, and Recon v2.1 estimates of unobserved clonotypes were used to assess repertoire richness. Generation probabilities were computed with OLGA for all TCRbeta clonotypes obtained by the gDNA method from several donors. TCRdb retrieved this table from immuneACCESS and kept in-frame rearrangements only. Not all clones are present; in checked studies, unresolved V genes account for under half, and no reason is known for the remainder. V and J calls and clone size are as listed in that table; D and trimming were resolved from the DNA. The sample table contains millions of clones; only one count was recorded for around 93% of them. The ten largest clones add up to roughly 1.8% of the sample.

Broader findings and caveats from the paper: Based on pairwise subsampling, the degree of clonotype sharing among donors was expected to be affected by sequencing depth. Sampling was limited to blood, and TCR repertoires in tissue likely differ from TCR repertoires in blood. Naive subsets generally had larger estimated clonotype richness than memory subsets did. Even with the large sequencing depth, rarefaction of the sorted-subset datasets indicated that sequencing was incomplete. The small number of donors limited the genetic and exposure-history diversity represented. Higher generation probabilities were observed for clonotypes shared by all four sorted-subset donors than for non-shared clonotypes. Roughly 5% of naive CD4, around 4% of naive CD8, roughly 2.5% of memory CD4, and more than 0.35% of memory CD8 clonotypes were shared across several donors.

The sequenced sample was naive CD8+ T cells from PBMCs. This specimen's cell subset or site label, per the study, means: CD45RA+CCR7+. The rearrangement combines TRBV7-6 with TRBJ2-1; TRBD1 agrees with 10 junctional bases. This sequence originates from a man aged 18 to 30 in good health. Some clones in this sample may be carry-over from other donors' samples. The sequenced DNA: TGTGCCAGCAGCTTAGGTTTAGGACAGGGGGTTAATGAGCAGTTCTTC. It translates as CASSLGLGQGVNEQFF.